This TCR beta chain comes out of a study of technical replicates of blood from a few donors. The CDR3 extends over 15 amino acids. Germline V gene data show CDR1 as KGHSH and CDR2 as LQKENI. V lost 3 bases and J lost 7, with 15 bases in between. Here immunoSEQ multiplex PCR was the method, and the copy in TCRdb shows in-frame clones only, minus some. The sample lists 55,000 to 75,000 clones, 90% to 95% occurring once. The TCR was taken from a human donor in good health. Some clones in this sample may be carry-over from other donors' samples. The J gene is TRBJ1-4, the V gene TRBV18; D is perhaps TRBD1 (5 bases). Material for sequencing was PBMCs. This chain's CDR3 is CASSPREGSGEKLFF. The CDR3 DNA reads as TGTGCCAGCTCACCCCGGGAGGGGTCAGGTGAAAAACTGTTTTTT.